This T cell receptor (beta chain) was recovered during a study of chemoradiotherapy in HPV16-positive cancers. Generated by immunoSEQ multiplex PCR, the TCRdb table keeps only in-frame clones and is missing some. The sample holds around 6,500 clones; approximately 79% are singletons and the top ten take approximately 6.3%. After removal of 5 bases from V and 1 base from J, the junction contained 10 bases not matched to a gene. The CDR3 covers 16 residues. CDR1 is PRHDT and CDR2 is FYEKMQ in the germline V gene (reference sequence). This sequence originates from a human donor with HPV-associated anogenital cancer. The gene calls are TRBV13 and TRBJ2-7, with TRBD2 identical over 8 bases. Specimen: tumor tissue, collected from a patient who underwent chemoradiotherapy. CDR3 sequence: CASSPSGSGESYEQYF. CDR3 nucleotide sequence: TGTGCCAGCAGCCCCTCTGGTAGCGGGGAGTCCTACGAGCAGTACTTC.